This TCR beta chain was found in a study of T cells in Graves' hyperthyroidism and ophthalmopathy. RNA transcripts yielded amplified TCR beta CDR3 regions. Carried out on the TCR CDR3, a first-round RT-PCR used the HTBI primer set. TCRdb reprocessed the multiplex PCR reads with MiXCR, giving one entry per CDR3 protein. Here the sample spans approximately 600,000 distinct CDR3 sequences, 15% to 20% being singletons. Only a few counts were recorded for this clonotype. This CDR3 has 14 residues. Looked up from germline, CDR1 is SGHRS and CDR2 is YFSETQ. The V segment lost 0 bases and the J segment 4 bases; nucleotides outside the gene matches: 3. Graves' hyperthyroidism was deemed stable absent ophthalmopathy progression within 18 months. Exclusion followed for patients with uncontrolled infection, other autoimmune disease, pregnancy or lactation. In making diagnoses, clinical symptoms, serum thyroxine and TRAb, thyroid ultrasound and orbital computed tomography were all used.

The TCR was taken from a woman between 25 and 40 years old with Graves' hyperthyroidism. The sample taken for sequencing was blood. The gene calls are TRBV5-1 and TRBJ1-2; TRBD1 agrees at 7 bases. The CDR3 loop is CASSLEAGGYGYTF. The CDR3 nucleotides read TGCGCCAGCAGCTTGGAGGCAGGGGGCTATGGCTACACCTTC.